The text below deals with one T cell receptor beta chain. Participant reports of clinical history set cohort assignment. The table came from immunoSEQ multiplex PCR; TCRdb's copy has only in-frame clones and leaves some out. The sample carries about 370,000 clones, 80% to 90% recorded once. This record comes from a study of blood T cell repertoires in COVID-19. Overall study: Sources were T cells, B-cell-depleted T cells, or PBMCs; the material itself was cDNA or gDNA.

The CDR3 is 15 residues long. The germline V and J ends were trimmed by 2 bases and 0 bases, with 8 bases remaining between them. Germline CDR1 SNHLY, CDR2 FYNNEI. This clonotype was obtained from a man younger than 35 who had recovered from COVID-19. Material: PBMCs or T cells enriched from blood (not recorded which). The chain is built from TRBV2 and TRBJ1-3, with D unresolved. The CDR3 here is CASSERLHSGNTIYF. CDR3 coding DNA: TGTGCCAGCAGTGAAAGACTCCACTCTGGAAACACCATATATTTT.